Below, one TCR beta chain is given with its context. No antigen is known for it. The record originates from a study of cytomegalovirus exposure and HLA in healthy donors. Study observations and caveats: When analyzed later, a missense DCLRE1C variant was found to be linked to TCR beta V- and J-gene trimming. While the bulk of TCR sequences proved rare, some public TCRs turned up in many donors. In vitro confirmation showed three CMV-associated chains to be CMV antigen specific.

Donors consisted of healthy bone marrow donors. Primers for the PCR totalled 60 Vbeta and 13 Jbeta. Method: immunoSEQ multiplex PCR; TCRdb's copy keeps in-frame clones and lacks some. This table has tens of thousands of clones, approximately 80% appearing once. The receptor was isolated from a woman under 30 in good health and CMV-seropositive. Sequenced: PBMCs.

CDR3 nucleotide sequence: TGTGCCAGCAGTTCGGGGACTAGCGGGGGTGAGACCCAGTACTTC. It codes for CASSSGTSGGETQYF. This rearrangement joins TRBV28 to TRBJ2-5; 14 bases are shared with TRBD2. The V and J ends lost 4 bases and 5 bases, in that order; junction bases with no gene match: 3. Germline CDR1 reads MDHEN; CDR2 reads SYDVKM. The CDR3 has 15 amino acids.